This TCR beta chain stems from a study of long-term antiretroviral therapy in people with HIV. Trimming stripped 7 bases from V and 4 bases from J, with 14 bases between. The CDR3 contains 14 residues. Germline lookup yields CDR1 MNHEY and CDR2 SVGAGI. A v3.0 immunoSEQ assay was performed at survey level. The table came from immunoSEQ multiplex PCR; TCRdb's copy has only in-frame clones and leaves some out. The table lists about 35,000 clones, roughly 88% of them singletons, with about 11% in the top ten. Source: unsorted PBMCs, taken 2.2 years after starting antiretroviral therapy. This sequence originates from a man aged 18 to 35 with HIV. The chain uses TRBV6-5 and TRBJ2-1; no clear D gene. The DNA for the CDR3 is TGTGCCAGCACCCGACAAGGGTCTTACAATGAGCAGTTCTTC. Its protein is CASTRQGSYNEQFF.